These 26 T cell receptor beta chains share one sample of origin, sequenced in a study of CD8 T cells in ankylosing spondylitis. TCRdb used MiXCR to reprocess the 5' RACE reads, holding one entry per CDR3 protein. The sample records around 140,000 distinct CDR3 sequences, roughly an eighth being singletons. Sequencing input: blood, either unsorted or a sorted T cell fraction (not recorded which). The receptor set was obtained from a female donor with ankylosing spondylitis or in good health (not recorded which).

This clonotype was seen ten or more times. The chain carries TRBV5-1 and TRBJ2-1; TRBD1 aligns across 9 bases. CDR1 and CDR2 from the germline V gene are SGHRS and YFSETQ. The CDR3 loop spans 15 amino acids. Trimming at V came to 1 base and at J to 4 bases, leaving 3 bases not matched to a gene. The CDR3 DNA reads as TGCGCCAGCAGCTTGAAACAGGGGGCTTACAATGAGCAGTTCTTC. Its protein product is CASSLKQGAYNEQFF.

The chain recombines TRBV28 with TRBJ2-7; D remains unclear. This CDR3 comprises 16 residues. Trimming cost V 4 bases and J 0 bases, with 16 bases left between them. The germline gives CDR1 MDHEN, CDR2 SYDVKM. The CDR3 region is CASSSASVASSYEQYF. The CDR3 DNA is TGTGCCAGCAGTTCCGCCAGCGTCGCCAGCTCCTACGAGCAGTACTTC.

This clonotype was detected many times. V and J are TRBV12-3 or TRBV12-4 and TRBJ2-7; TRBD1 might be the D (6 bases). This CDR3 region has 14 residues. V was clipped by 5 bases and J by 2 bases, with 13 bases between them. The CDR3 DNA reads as TGTGCCAGCAGTCCACCCAGGGGCACCTACGAGCAGTACTTC. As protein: CASSPPRGTYEQYF.

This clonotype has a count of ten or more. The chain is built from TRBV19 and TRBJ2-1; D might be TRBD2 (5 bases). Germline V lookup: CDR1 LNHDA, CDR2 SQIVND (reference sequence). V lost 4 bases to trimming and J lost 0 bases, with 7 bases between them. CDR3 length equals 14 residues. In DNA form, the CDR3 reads TGTGCCAGTAGTAGGGAGAGCTCCTACAATGAGCAGTTCTTC. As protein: CASSRESSYNEQFF.

Here the CDR3 reads CASSQDTSSYNEQFF. CDR3 bases: TGTGCCAGCAGCCAAGACACAAGCTCCTACAATGAGCAGTTCTTC. The chain combines TRBV3-1 with TRBJ2-1; D gene ambiguous. Germline-derived CDR1 and CDR2 are LGHDT and YNNKEL (reference sequence). Trimming left V 0 bases short and J 0 bases short, with 6 bases between. This CDR3 is built from 15 residues.

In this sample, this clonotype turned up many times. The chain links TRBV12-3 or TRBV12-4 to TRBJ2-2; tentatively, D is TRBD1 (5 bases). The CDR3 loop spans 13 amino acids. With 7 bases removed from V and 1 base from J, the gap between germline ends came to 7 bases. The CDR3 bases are TGTGCCAGCACTGACAGGAACACCGGGGAGCTGTTTTTT. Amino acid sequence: CASTDRNTGELFF.

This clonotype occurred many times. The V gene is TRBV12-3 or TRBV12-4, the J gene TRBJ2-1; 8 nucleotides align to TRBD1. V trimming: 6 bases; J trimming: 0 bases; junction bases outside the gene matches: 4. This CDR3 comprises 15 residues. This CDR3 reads CASRNTGGSYNEQFF. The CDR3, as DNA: TGTGCCAGCAGAAATACAGGGGGCTCCTACAATGAGCAGTTCTTC.

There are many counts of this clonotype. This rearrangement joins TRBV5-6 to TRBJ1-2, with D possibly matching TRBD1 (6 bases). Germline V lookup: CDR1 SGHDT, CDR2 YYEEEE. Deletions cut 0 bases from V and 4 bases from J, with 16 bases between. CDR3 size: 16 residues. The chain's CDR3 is CASSLGLLDRPYGYTF. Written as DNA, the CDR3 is TGTGCCAGCAGCTTGGGGCTTCTGGACAGACCCTATGGCTACACCTTC.

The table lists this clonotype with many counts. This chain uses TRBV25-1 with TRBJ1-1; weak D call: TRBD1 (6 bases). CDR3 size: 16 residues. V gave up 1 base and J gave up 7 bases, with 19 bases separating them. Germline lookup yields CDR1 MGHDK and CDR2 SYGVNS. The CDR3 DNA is TGTGCCAGCAGTGAATGGGGGCAGAAGGGGTTTGATGAAGCTTTCTTT. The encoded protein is CASSEWGQKGFDEAFF.

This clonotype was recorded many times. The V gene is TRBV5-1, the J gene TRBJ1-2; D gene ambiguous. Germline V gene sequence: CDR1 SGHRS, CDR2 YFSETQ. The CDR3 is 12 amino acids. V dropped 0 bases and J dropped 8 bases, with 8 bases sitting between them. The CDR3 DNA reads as TGCGCCAGCAGCTTGGACGGGAACGGCTACACCTTC. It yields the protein CASSLDGNGYTF.

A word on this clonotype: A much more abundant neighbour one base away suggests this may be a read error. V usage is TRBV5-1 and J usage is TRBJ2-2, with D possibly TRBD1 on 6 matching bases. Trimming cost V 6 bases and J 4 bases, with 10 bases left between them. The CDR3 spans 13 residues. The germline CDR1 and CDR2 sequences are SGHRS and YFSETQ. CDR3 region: CASNLQGTGELFF. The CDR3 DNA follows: TGCGCCAGCAACTTACAGGGCACCGGGGAGCTGTTTTTT.

The CDR3 DNA reads TGTGCCAGCAGCCCCGAAGTGGGGCCCTACAATGAGCAGTTCTTC. Protein product: CASSPEVGPYNEQFF. This chain joins TRBV7-3 and TRBJ2-1, with a possible D match to TRBD1 (5 bases). Germline values: CDR1 SGHTA, CDR2 FQGTGA. The CDR3 runs to 15 residues. V shed 5 bases and J shed 2 bases, with 13 bases lying between them.

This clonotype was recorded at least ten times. CDR3 loop: CSAGTASYEQYF. In nucleotides, the CDR3 is TGCAGCGCGGGGACAGCCTCCTACGAGCAGTACTTC. This chain connects TRBV29-1 to TRBJ2-7; 7 positions agree with TRBD1. Looked up from germline, CDR1 is SQVTM and CDR2 is ANQGSEA. The CDR3 loop spans 12 amino acids. Trimming cost V 7 bases and J 0 bases; bases outside gene matches: 3.

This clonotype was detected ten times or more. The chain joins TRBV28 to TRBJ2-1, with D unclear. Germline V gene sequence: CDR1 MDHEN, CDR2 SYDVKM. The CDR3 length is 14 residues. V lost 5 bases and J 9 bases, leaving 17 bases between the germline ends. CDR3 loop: CASSHASFVVEQFF. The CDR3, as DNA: TGTGCCAGCAGTCATGCCAGTTTTGTGGTTGAGCAGTTCTTC.

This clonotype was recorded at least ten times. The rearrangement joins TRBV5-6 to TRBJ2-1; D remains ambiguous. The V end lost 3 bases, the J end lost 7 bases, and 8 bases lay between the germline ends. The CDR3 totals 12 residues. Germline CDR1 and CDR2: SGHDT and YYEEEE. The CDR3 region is CASSSSPNEQFF. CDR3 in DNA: TGTGCCAGCAGCTCGAGTCCTAATGAGCAGTTCTTC. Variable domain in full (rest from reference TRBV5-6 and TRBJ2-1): DAGVTQSPTHLIKTRGQQVTLRCSPKSGHDTVSWYQQALGQGPQFIFQYYEEEERQRGNFPDRFSGHQFPNYSSELNVNALLLGDSALYLCASSSSPNEQFFGPGTRLTVL.

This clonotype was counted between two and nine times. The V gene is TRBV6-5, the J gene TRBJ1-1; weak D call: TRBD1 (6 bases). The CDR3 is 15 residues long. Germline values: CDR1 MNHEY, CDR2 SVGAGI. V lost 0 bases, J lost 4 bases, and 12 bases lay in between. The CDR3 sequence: CASSYSQGLATEAFF. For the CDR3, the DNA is TGTGCCAGCAGTTACTCCCAGGGGTTGGCCACTGAAGCTTTCTTT.

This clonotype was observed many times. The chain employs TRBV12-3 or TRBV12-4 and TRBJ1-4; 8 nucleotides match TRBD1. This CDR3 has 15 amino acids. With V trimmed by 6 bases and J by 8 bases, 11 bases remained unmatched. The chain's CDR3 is CASRGTGTKREKLFF. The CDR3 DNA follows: TGTGCCAGCAGGGGGACAGGTACCAAACGGGAAAAACTGTTTTTT.

The CDR3 sequence is CASRIQASLSEQYF. CDR3 in DNA: TGTGCCAGCAGGATTCAAGCCTCCCTTTCCGAGCAGTACTTC. The chain links TRBV27 to TRBJ2-7; D gene unclear. The V gene lost 6 bases and the J gene lost 6 bases, with 18 bases spanning the gap. The CDR3 consists of 14 residues. Germline CDR1 and CDR2: MNHEY and SMNVEV (reference sequence).

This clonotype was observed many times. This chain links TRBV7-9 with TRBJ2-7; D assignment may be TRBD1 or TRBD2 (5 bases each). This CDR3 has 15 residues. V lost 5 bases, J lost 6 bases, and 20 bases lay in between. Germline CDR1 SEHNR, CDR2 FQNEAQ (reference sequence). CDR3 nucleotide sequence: TGTGCCAGCAGCATCCTGACACTGGTCGGGGCCGAGCAGTACTTC. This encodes CASSILTLVGAEQYF.

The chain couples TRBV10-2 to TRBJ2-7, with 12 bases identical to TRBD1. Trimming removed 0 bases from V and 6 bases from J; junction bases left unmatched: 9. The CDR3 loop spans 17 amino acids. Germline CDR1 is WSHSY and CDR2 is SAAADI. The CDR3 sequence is CASSESGQGAQNGEQYF. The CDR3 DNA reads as TGCGCCAGCAGTGAGTCGGGACAGGGGGCGCAAAATGGCGAGCAGTACTTC.

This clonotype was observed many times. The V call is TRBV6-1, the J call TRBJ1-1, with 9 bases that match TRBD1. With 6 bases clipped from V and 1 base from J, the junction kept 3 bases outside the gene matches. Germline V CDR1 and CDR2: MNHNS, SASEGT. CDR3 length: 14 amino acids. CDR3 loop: CASRRTGENTEAFF. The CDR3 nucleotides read TGTGCCAGCAGGAGGACAGGGGAGAACACTGAAGCTTTCTTT.

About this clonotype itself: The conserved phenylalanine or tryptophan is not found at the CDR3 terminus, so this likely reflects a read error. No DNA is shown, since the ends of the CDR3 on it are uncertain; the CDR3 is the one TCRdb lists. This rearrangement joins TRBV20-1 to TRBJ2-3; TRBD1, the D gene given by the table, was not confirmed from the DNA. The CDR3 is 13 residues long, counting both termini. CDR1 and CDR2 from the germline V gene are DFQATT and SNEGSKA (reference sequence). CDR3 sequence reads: CSARDSPAGAPIG.

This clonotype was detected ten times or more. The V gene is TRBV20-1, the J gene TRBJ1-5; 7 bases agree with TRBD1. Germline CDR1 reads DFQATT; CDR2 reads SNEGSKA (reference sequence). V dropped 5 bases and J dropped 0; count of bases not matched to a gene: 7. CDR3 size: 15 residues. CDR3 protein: CSAREGAYSNQPQHF. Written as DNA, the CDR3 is TGCAGTGCTCGGGAGGGGGCCTATAGCAATCAGCCCCAGCATTTT.

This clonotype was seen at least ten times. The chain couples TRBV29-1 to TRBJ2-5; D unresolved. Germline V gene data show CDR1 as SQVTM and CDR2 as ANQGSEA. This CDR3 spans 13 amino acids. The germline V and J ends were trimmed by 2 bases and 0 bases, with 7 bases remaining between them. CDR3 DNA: TGCAGCGTTGAACAGCTTTACCAAGAGACCCAGTACTTC. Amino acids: CSVEQLYQETQYF.

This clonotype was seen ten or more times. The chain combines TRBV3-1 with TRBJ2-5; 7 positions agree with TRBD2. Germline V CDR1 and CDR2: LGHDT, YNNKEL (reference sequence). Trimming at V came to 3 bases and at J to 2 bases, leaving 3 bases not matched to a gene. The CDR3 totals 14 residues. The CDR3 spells CASSQVGGQETQYF. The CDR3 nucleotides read TGTGCCAGCAGCCAGGTCGGGGGGCAAGAGACCCAGTACTTC.

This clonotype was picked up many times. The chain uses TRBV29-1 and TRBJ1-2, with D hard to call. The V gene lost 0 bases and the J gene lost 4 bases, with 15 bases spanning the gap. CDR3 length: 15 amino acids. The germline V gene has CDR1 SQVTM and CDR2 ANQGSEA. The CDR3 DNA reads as TGCAGCGTTGAAGACAAGAGCGCAGCTACCTATGGCTACACCTTC. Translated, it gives CSVEDKSAATYGYTF.